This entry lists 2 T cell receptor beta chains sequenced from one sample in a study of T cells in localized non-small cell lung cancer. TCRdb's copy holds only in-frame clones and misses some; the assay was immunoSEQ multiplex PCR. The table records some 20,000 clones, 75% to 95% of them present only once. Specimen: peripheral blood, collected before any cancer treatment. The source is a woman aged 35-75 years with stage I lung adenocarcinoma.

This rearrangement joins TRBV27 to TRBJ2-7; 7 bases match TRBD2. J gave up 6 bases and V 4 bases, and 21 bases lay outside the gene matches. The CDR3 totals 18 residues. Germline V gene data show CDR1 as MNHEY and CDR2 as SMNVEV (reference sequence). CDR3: CASSSLGGGHLSGPEQYF. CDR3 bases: TGTGCCAGCAGTTCACTGGGGGGAGGGCATTTAAGTGGGCCCGAGCAGTACTTC.

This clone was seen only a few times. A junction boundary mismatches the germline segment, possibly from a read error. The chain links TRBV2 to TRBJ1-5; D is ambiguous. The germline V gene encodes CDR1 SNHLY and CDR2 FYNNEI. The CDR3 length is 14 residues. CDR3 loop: CASSELWSSQPQHF. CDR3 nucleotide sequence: TGTGCCAGCAGTGAATTGTGGAGCAGTCAGCCCCAGCATTTT.